A selection of T cell receptor beta chains follows, all from one sample in a study of T-cell memory formation after mild COVID-19. MiXCR, run by TCRdb on the 5' RACE reads, gives a single entry per CDR3 protein. The repertoire holds some 340,000 distinct CDR3 sequences, with under 15% as singletons. Sequencing was performed on PBMCs or a T cell subset sorted from them (not recorded which). These receptors were collected from a man aged 18 to 29 who had mild COVID-19 (a few samples of this study predate the infection). Cell type and time point are not known. Both conserved end residues are part of each CDR3. The D gene is left open where the match is weak. Rows give clone size only sometimes, using once, few, many, or a class for an expanded clone.

d_call j_call v_call clone_size cdr3_nt cdr3_aa
. TRBJ2-3 TRBV10-1 . TGCGCCAGCAGTGACCGGGGGACCTATACAGATACGCAGTATTTT CASSDRGTYTDTQYF
. TRBJ2-3 TRBV7-2 . TGTGCCAGCAGCTTAGTTCCTCCACAGGGCGCAGATACGCAGTATTTT CASSLVPPQGADTQYF
TRBD1 TRBJ1-4 TRBV15 few TGTGCCACCAGCAGAGACCTACAGGGGGCCGGTGAAAAACTGTTTTTT CATSRDLQGAGEKLFF
. TRBJ1-2 TRBV28 . TGTGCCAGCAGTTTATCCCCCACGTCTGGCTACACCTTC CASSLSPTSGYTF
TRBD2 TRBJ2-5 TRBV20-1 few TGCAGTGCTCTCCCAACTAGCGGGGGTTACCAAGAGACCCAGTACTTC CSALPTSGGYQETQYF
TRBD2 TRBJ2-7 TRBV7-2 . TGTGCCAGCAGCCGTAGCGGGGCCGGATTGGAGCAGTACTTC CASSRSGAGLEQYF
TRBD1 TRBJ2-1 TRBV7-2 many TGTGCCAGTTTGCCGGGACAGGGTCGCCATGAGCAGTTCTTC CASLPGQGRHEQFF
. TRBJ1-5 TRBV7-8 few TGTGCCAGCAGCTTTGTGGCTGCTGGTCAGCCCCAGCATTTT CASSFVAAGQPQHF
. TRBJ1-6 TRBV3-1 few TGTGCCAGCAGCCAACCCCGAAGTGGTTCACCCCTCCACTTT CASSQPRSGSPLHF
. TRBJ1-4 TRBV15 few TGTGCCACCAGCAGCCGGGGGCCTAATGAAAAACTGTTTTTT CATSSRGPNEKLFF
. TRBJ1-2 TRBV7-2 few TGTGCCAGCAGCCCGTGGAGCTATGGCTACACCTTC CASSPWSYGYTF
. TRBJ2-7 TRBV6-1 few TGTGCCAGCATCGAGAGAGGGTACCTCCCTTACGAGCAGTACTTC CASIERGYLPYEQYF
. TRBJ2-7 TRBV7-6 few TGTGCCAGCAGCCCCAGTCCCTACGAGCAGTACTTC CASSPSPYEQYF
. TRBJ1-6 TRBV7-2 few TGTGCCAGCAGCCCCAAGTGGCTCTATAATTCACCCCTCCACTTT CASSPKWLYNSPLHF
. TRBJ2-5 TRBV5-6 . TGTGCCAGCAGCTTGCCGGGTGGCAGAGCGGGAGAGACCCAGTACTTC CASSLPGGRAGETQYF
TRBD1 TRBJ1-5 TRBV12-3/TRBV12-4 . TGTGCCAGCAGTTTATGGGGACAGGGGTTCGGTCAGCCCCAGCATTTT CASSLWGQGFGQPQHF
TRBD2 TRBJ2-7 TRBV15 . TGTGCCACCTCCCGGGGGGAGGGGACCTACGAGCAGTACTTC CATSRGEGTYEQYF
TRBD1 TRBJ1-1 TRBV29-1 few TGCAGCGTAATAGGACAGGGAGGCGAAGCTTTCTTT CSVIGQGGEAFF
TRBD1 TRBJ1-1 TRBV3-1 few TGTGCCAGCAGCCAAGCCCCGGACAGGGAAACTTTCTTT CASSQAPDRETFF
. TRBJ1-1 TRBV27 . TGTGCCAGCAGGCCGGGGCTATCGAACACTGAAGCTTTCTTT CASRPGLSNTEAFF
. TRBJ2-2 TRBV10-3 . TGTGCCATCAGTGCGACTAGTTTCCCCCCCGGGGAGCTGTTTTTT CAISATSFPPGELFF
. TRBJ1-1 TRBV7-2 once TGTGCCAGCAGCTTCCTCCTGGCTGGGACCGCCAACCGTGACACTGAAGCTTTCTTT CASSFLLAGTANRDTEAFF
. TRBJ2-1 TRBV6-2/TRBV6-3 . TGTGCCAGCAGTTACTCTGGGTCCAATGAGCAGTTCTTC CASSYSGSNEQFF
. TRBJ1-1 TRBV5-6 . TGTGCCAGCAGTCCTCTCGGCCAAGGTCCCACTGAAGCTTTCTTT CASSPLGQGPTEAFF
. TRBJ1-2 TRBV12-3/TRBV12-4 . TGTGCCAGCAGTAGGGTTAGGGCTAACTATGGCTACACCTTC CASSRVRANYGYTF
. TRBJ2-3 TRBV29-1 . TGCAGCGTTGAAGGGCGGAGGACGGGAACCTTCAGTGGTGGCACAGATACGCAGTATTTT CSVEGRRTGTFSGGTDTQYF
. TRBJ2-1 TRBV5-4 few TGTGCCAGCAGCGCTAACAATGAGCAGTTCTTC CASSANNEQFF
. TRBJ2-1 TRBV7-2 many TGTGCCAGCAGCTTCAGGGTTTCGGGTCCTGAGCAGTTCTTC CASSFRVSGPEQFF
. TRBJ2-1 TRBV7-7 many TGTGCTAGCAGCTTAGGGACCGCAGGCTCCTACAATGAGCAGTTCTTC CASSLGTAGSYNEQFF
. TRBJ2-3 TRBV5-1 . TGCGCCAGCGAGGCCGGGACCATCACAGATACGCAGTATTTT CASEAGTITDTQYF
TRBD2 TRBJ2-3 TRBV7-2 many TGTGCCAGCAGCACGAGACTAGCGGGGGAACCCACAGATACGCAGTATTTT CASSTRLAGEPTDTQYF
TRBD2 TRBJ2-3 TRBV7-9 . TGTGCCTCCCAACTAGCGGGGAGCACAGATACGCAGTATTTT CASQLAGSTDTQYF
. TRBJ2-5 TRBV4-3 few TGCGCCAGCAGCCAGGGTCCCCAGGGACAAGAGACCCAGTACTTC CASSQGPQGQETQYF
. TRBJ2-7 TRBV27 . TGTGCCAGCAGCAGAGCGGGTAGCTCCTACGAGCAGTACTTC CASSRAGSSYEQYF
. TRBJ2-5 TRBV7-2 few TGTGCCAGCAGCTCGACGGGGGCCCCCGGGGCCCAGTACTTC CASSSTGAPGAQYF
. TRBJ2-5 TRBV5-1 many TGCGCCAGCAGCTTCGGCGGCTACCAAGAGACCCAGTACTTC CASSFGGYQETQYF
. TRBJ2-5 TRBV29-1 few TGCAGCGTTGGACTGGTGGTTGTCGGGACCCAGTACTTC CSVGLVVVGTQYF
. TRBJ2-2 TRBV5-1 many TGCGCCAGCAGCTTGGAGAATGGGGAGCTGTTTTTT CASSLENGELFF
TRBD1 TRBJ1-6 TRBV6-2/TRBV6-3 few TGTGCCAGCAGGGAGACAGGGGGTACTTCACCCCTCCACTTT CASRETGGTSPLHF
TRBD2 TRBJ2-1 TRBV7-3 . TGTGCCAGCAACCGACTAGCGGTCTACAATGAGCAGTTCTTC CASNRLAVYNEQFF
. TRBJ2-1 TRBV14 few TGTGCCAGCAGCCAATGGCCGCATAATTTCGAGTTCTTC CASSQWPHNFEFF
TRBD1 TRBJ2-2 TRBV5-1 . TGCGCCAGCAACGGACAGGGTCCGAACACCGGGGAGCTGTTTTTT CASNGQGPNTGELFF
. TRBJ1-5 TRBV20-1 few TGCAGTGCTAGAGCCCAACAGCAGCCCCAGCATTTT CSARAQQQPQHF
. TRBJ2-7 TRBV20-1 few TGCAGTGCTAGGGGGGGCCGGACCTACGAGCAGTACTTC CSARGGRTYEQYF
. TRBJ2-3 TRBV5-1 few TGCGCCAGCAGCTTGGACAGGAGCCTGGCGCAGTATTTT CASSLDRSLAQYF
. TRBJ1-1 TRBV27 few TGTGCCAGCAGTTTGTCAAAGACAGGGAACACTGAAGCTTTCTTT CASSLSKTGNTEAFF
. TRBJ2-4 TRBV14 . TGTGCCAGCAGCCAAGATACAGGGCGGGCCAAAAACATTCAGTACTTC CASSQDTGRAKNIQYF
. TRBJ1-1 TRBV7-2 many TGTGCCAGCAGTTTAGACAGGTGGAACACTGAAGCTTTCTTT CASSLDRWNTEAFF
. TRBJ1-4 TRBV18 few TGTGCCAGCTCACCGTCGAGAACTAATGAAAAACTGTTTTTT CASSPSRTNEKLFF